What follows are 7 T cell receptor beta chains derived from one specimen sequenced in a study of radiation and T cells in renal cell carcinoma. Using immunoSEQ multiplex PCR, the repertoire was profiled, and TCRdb retains in-frame clones only, with some absent. The sample holds about 100,000 clones, more than 65% seen once. Specified time point: blood 4 weeks post-SBRT, at nephrectomy. Treatment reported: 15 Gy SBRT to primary tumor, nephrectomy 4 weeks later. The sample was blood, taken from a patient whose treatment included radiotherapy and nephrectomy. The receptor source for this set is a man aged 60-69 years with renal cell carcinoma.

The chain couples TRBV18 to TRBJ2-7; a possible D gene is TRBD2 (6 bases). V dropped 2 bases and J dropped 3 bases, with 11 bases sitting between them. Germline V CDR1 and CDR2: KGHSH, LQKENI. The CDR3 spans 14 residues. CDR3 nucleotide sequence: TGTGCCAGCTCACCAAGACGGACTATCTACGAGCAGTACTTC. It is translated as CASSPRRTIYEQYF.

The rearrangement joins TRBV28 to TRBJ1-2; D is ambiguous. Germline V gives CDR1 MDHEN, CDR2 SYDVKM. The CDR3 length is 11 residues. Trimming shortened V by 3 bases and J by 7 bases, and 6 bases separated the two germline ends. For the CDR3, the DNA is TGTGCCAGCAGTTTTGTATCTGGCTACACCTTC. Its translation is CASSFVSGYTF.

The chain links TRBV19 to TRBJ2-3; 8 nucleotides line up with TRBD1. J gave up 1 base and V 4 bases, and 4 bases lay outside the gene matches. This CDR3 region has 15 residues. CDR1 LNHDA and CDR2 SQIVND come from the germline V gene (reference sequence). The CDR3 loop reads CASSTRTGRTDTQYF. In DNA, the CDR3 is TGTGCCAGTAGTACCAGGACAGGGCGCACAGATACGCAGTATTTT.

The chain employs TRBV11-3 and TRBJ2-1; D not certain. Per germline, CDR1 SGHNT and CDR2 YENEEA. V gave up 1 base and J gave up 7 bases, with 11 bases separating them. The CDR3 consists of 14 residues. Here the CDR3 DNA reads TGTGCCAGCAGCTTAGGTGTCTCCCAGAATGAGCAGTTCTTC. It translates to CASSLGVSQNEQFF.

The rearrangement joins TRBV30 to TRBJ1-1; D is unresolved. The V end was cut by 6 bases, the J end by 2 bases, with 13 bases between. CDR3 length: 13 amino acids. Germline CDR1 GTSNPN, CDR2 SVGIG (reference sequence). The CDR3 nucleotides are TGTGCCTGCCATAGTCGGATAAACACTGAAGCTTTCTTT. This sequence encodes CACHSRINTEAFF.

The V call is TRBV6-5, the J call TRBJ2-2, with 8 bases fitting TRBD1. In germline, CDR1 is MNHEY, CDR2 SVGAGI. This CDR3 has 15 residues. V dropped 5 bases and J dropped 5; count of bases not matched to a gene: 7. CDR3 protein: CASSHGDRMTGELFF. The CDR3 nucleotides are TGTGCCAGCAGTCACGGGGACAGGATGACCGGGGAGCTGTTTTTT.

The genes are TRBV15 and TRBJ2-2; D possibly corresponds to TRBD1 (6 bases). The germline CDR1 and CDR2 sequences are LNHNV and YYDKDF (reference sequence). This CDR3 has 15 residues. V shed 3 bases and J shed 1 base, with 9 bases lying between them. The CDR3, as DNA: TGTGCCACCAGCAGCCGGACAGTGAACACCGGGGAGCTGTTTTTT. Its protein product is CATSSRTVNTGELFF.